This is a list of T cell receptor beta chains from one sample in a study of T cells in Graves' hyperthyroidism and ophthalmopathy. TCRdb re-derived calls from the multiplex PCR reads in MiXCR, one entry per CDR3 protein. The data show a few hundred thousand distinct CDR3 sequences, 16% seen once. Sequenced material: blood. The receptors here all came from a woman in her forties with Graves' ophthalmopathy. Both conserved end residues are part of each CDR3. The D gene is left open where the match is weak. Clone sizes are given selectively: once, few, many, or a class where the clone is expanded.

d_gene,v_gene,abundance,j_gene,len,CDR3nt,CDR3aa
-,TRBV29-1,many,TRBJ1-1,12,TGCAGCGTTGTTATCAGTAACACTGAAGCTTTCTTT,CSVVISNTEAFF
TRBD1,TRBV6-1,-,TRBJ1-3,14,TGTGCCAGCGGCGGGACAGGGCAAGGAAACACCATATATTTT,CASGGTGQGNTIYF
-,TRBV12-3/TRBV12-4,few,TRBJ1-1,14,TGTGCCAGCAGTTTGATGGAGGGAGGCACTGAAGCTTTCTTT,CASSLMEGGTEAFF
TRBD2,TRBV28,-,TRBJ2-5,15,TGTGCCAGCAGTTCCAGCGGGAGGTTGGTAGAGACCCAGTACTTC,CASSSSGRLVETQYF
TRBD1,TRBV6-5,few,TRBJ2-4,13,TGTGCCAGCAGTTACGGACAGGGAAACATTCAGTACTTC,CASSYGQGNIQYF
-,TRBV28,many,TRBJ2-7,15,TGTGCCAGCAGTTTCAGCGGAGACCTCTCCTACGAGCAGTACTTC,CASSFSGDLSYEQYF
TRBD2,TRBV4-1,-,TRBJ2-7,16,TGCGCCAGCAGCCAAGTTCTAGCGGGAGCGTGGAACGAGCAGTACTTC,CASSQVLAGAWNEQYF
-,TRBV7-3,-,TRBJ2-1,15,TGTGCCAGCAGCCGGGACCAATCCTCCTACAATGAGCAGTTCTTC,CASSRDQSSYNEQFF
TRBD1,TRBV11-2,many,TRBJ2-6,19,TGTGCCACCCAAGGCGGTCCGGACAGGTTTTCCTCTGGGGCCAACGTCCTGACTTTC,CATQGGPDRFSSGANVLTF
-,TRBV3-1,-,TRBJ2-7,13,TGTGCCAGCAGCCCGAATTTCTCCTACGAGCAGTACTTC,CASSPNFSYEQYF
-,TRBV15,few,TRBJ2-2,13,TGTGCCACCAGGCCAGGAAACACCGGGGAGCTGTTTTTT,CATRPGNTGELFF
TRBD1,TRBV20-1,-,TRBJ1-3,12,TGCAATGCTGGGACAGGGGGAAACACCATATATTTT,CNAGTGGNTIYF
TRBD1,TRBV2,many,TRBJ2-4,16,TGTGCCAGCAGTGCGGGACAGGGGAAACCCAAAAACATTCAGTACTTC,CASSAGQGKPKNIQYF
TRBD1,TRBV4-1,-,TRBJ1-6,15,TGCGCCAGCAGCCAAGTATACAGGGGGCCTTTCACCCTCCACTTT,CASSQVYRGPFTLHF
-,TRBV11-2,many,TRBJ2-7,15,TGTGCCAGCAGAAAGTGGACAAACCCCACTCTCGAGCAGTACTTC,CASRKWTNPTLEQYF
TRBD1,TRBV2,many,TRBJ1-1,14,TGTGCCAGCTACTCGGACAGGGAGAACACTGAAGCTTTCTTT,CASYSDRENTEAFF
-,TRBV6-1,few,TRBJ2-5,17,TGTGCCAGCAGTTATCGGCAGGGTGTAGGTCAGCAAGAGACCCAGTACTTC,CASSYRQGVGQQETQYF
-,TRBV5-1,many,TRBJ2-5,11,TGTGCCAGCAGCTTAGATGAGACCCAGTACTTC,CASSLDETQYF
-,TRBV29-1,few,TRBJ2-7,14,TGCAGCGTTGACCCCCGGGACGGATCCTACGAGCAGTACTTC,CSVDPRDGSYEQYF
-,TRBV4-1,-,TRBJ2-3,14,TGCGCCAGCAGCCAAGCCGTGGTCACAGATACGCAGTATTTT,CASSQAVVTDTQYF
-,TRBV5-1,many,TRBJ2-7,14,TGCGCCAGCAGCTTGGGCCGGGGGAGGTACGAGCAGTACTTC,CASSLGRGRYEQYF
-,TRBV3-1,-,TRBJ2-5,12,TGTGCCAGCAGAAGGACAGAAGAGACCCAGTACTTC,CASRRTEETQYF
-,TRBV10-3,-,TRBJ1-5,13,TGTGCCATCAGTCCAGGGCGCAATCAGCCCCAGCATTTT,CAISPGRNQPQHF
TRBD1,TRBV11-1,many,TRBJ2-3,15,TGTGCCAGCAAAAAACTCGGGACAGGGATGGATACGCAGTATTTT,CASKKLGTGMDTQYF
TRBD2,TRBV12-3/TRBV12-4,-,TRBJ2-1,12,TGTGCCAGCAGTTTGAAGGGACTAGAGCAGTTCTTC,CASSLKGLEQFF
TRBD1,TRBV5-1,few,TRBJ1-6,15,TGCGCCAGCAGCCGGACAGGGGGATTTGATTCACCCCTCCACTTT,CASSRTGGFDSPLHF
-,TRBV3-1,many,TRBJ1-1,14,TGTGCCAGCAGCCTATCCGACAGGAACACTGAAGCTTTCTTT,CASSLSDRNTEAFF
-,TRBV7-9,many,TRBJ2-5,13,TGTGCCAGCAGATACACCGCGGGAGAGACCCAGTACTTC,CASRYTAGETQYF
-,TRBV30,few,TRBJ2-1,13,TGTGCCTGGAGTACCCTCCTCCGCAATGAGCAGTTCTTC,CAWSTLLRNEQFF
-,TRBV7-9,-,TRBJ2-1,14,TGTGCCAGCAGCTTACGGTTGTCTGACAATGAGCAGTTCTTC,CASSLRLSDNEQFF
TRBD2,TRBV2,many,TRBJ2-7,17,TGTGCCAGCAGTCACTCCCTCTCAGCGGGAGGAAGCTACGAGCAGTACTTC,CASSHSLSAGGSYEQYF
-,TRBV12-3/TRBV12-4,-,TRBJ1-3,14,TGTGCCAGCAGTTTACCCGACATAAGTAACACCATATATTTT,CASSLPDISNTIYF
-,TRBV7-9,-,TRBJ2-6,15,TGTGCCAGCAGCTCTCACAGCTCTGGGGCCAACGTCCTGACTTTC,CASSSHSSGANVLTF
-,TRBV14,-,TRBJ2-7,15,TGTGCCAGCAGCCACCCCCGGGACTTACACTACGAGCAGTACTTC,CASSHPRDLHYEQYF
-,TRBV27,-,TRBJ1-2,13,TGTGCCAGCACCAACAGGGCGGGGTATGGCTACACCTTC,CASTNRAGYGYTF
-,TRBV2,many,TRBJ1-1,16,TGTGCCAGCACCGGGGAGGCGGTACTCATGAACACTGAAGCTTTCTTT,CASTGEAVLMNTEAFF
-,TRBV19,few,TRBJ1-1,15,TGTGCCAGTAGTCCCCAGGTCCAGCTGAACACTGAAGCTTTCTTT,CASSPQVQLNTEAFF
TRBD1,TRBV20-1,many,TRBJ1-6,15,TGCAGTGCCCCCTCCGGACAGGGTGGTAATTCACCCCTCCACTTT,CSAPSGQGGNSPLHF
-,TRBV5-1,few,TRBJ1-5,14,TGCGCCAGCAGCTTGGGAAGTACTAATCAGCCCCAGCATTTT,CASSLGSTNQPQHF
-,TRBV20-1,few,TRBJ1-5,13,TGCAGTGCTCCCGGGACATGGAATCAGCCCCAGCATTTT,CSAPGTWNQPQHF
-,TRBV3-1,many,TRBJ2-7,14,TGTGCCAGCAGCCAAGGTATAGGAACCTACGAGCAGTACTTC,CASSQGIGTYEQYF
-,TRBV7-9,-,TRBJ2-5,15,TGTGCCAGCAGCTTAGCATCGACAGCTCAAGAGACCCAGTACTTC,CASSLASTAQETQYF
-,TRBV5-1,few,TRBJ2-7,13,TGCGCCAGCAGCCCCCGGGACCACCACGAGCAGTACTTC,CASSPRDHHEQYF
-,TRBV5-5,few,TRBJ2-7,16,TGTGCCAGCAGCTTGATCGTCGGGACAATCTCCTACGAGCAGTACTTC,CASSLIVGTISYEQYF
-,TRBV25-1,-,TRBJ1-2,13,TGTGCCAGCAGTGAATACAACGATCGGGGCTACACCTTC,CASSEYNDRGYTF
-,TRBV4-2,-,TRBJ1-2,15,TGTGCCAGCAGCCAAGATCTTGTAGTTACGGGTGGCTACACCTTC,CASSQDLVVTGGYTF
-,TRBV30,-,TRBJ2-1,12,TGTGCCTGGGGGAGACAGTACAATGAGCAGTTCTTC,CAWGRQYNEQFF
-,TRBV5-5,-,TRBJ2-1,15,TGTGCCAGCGGGCCAGGCGTGAGCTCCTACAATGAGCAGTTCTTC,CASGPGVSSYNEQFF
TRBD2,TRBV27,-,TRBJ2-5,14,TGTGCCAGCAGTTTGGCTAGCGGGATTGGGACCCAGTACTTC,CASSLASGIGTQYF
TRBD1,TRBV6-1,many,TRBJ1-2,15,TGTGCCAGCAGCTCTATGAGGGGACAGGGTTATGGCTACACCTTC,CASSSMRGQGYGYTF